The rows below give T cell receptor beta chains drawn from one sample of a study of PD-1 blockade in mismatch repair-deficient tumors. The repertoire was sequenced with immunoSEQ multiplex PCR; TCRdb's copy has only in-frame clones and lacks some. The data hold about 40,000 clones, with around 79% observed a single time. Sequenced here: peripheral blood, sampled 4 weeks after starting pembrolizumab. The origin of the receptors is an adult with mismatch repair-deficient cancer. Each CDR3 is given with its conserved first and last residue. Fields, in order: J gene, D gene, V gene, clone size, CDR3 protein, CDR3 DNA. The D gene is left open where the match is weak. Size values are once, few and many counts, or a class for expanded clones, and some rows have none.

TRBJ1-1 | . | TRBV7-9 | . | CASSLLNTEAFF | TGTGCCAGCAGCTTACTGAACACTGAAGCTTTCTTT
TRBJ2-7 | TRBD2 | TRBV10-3 | . | CAISESADRTSGSMDEQYF | TGTGCCATCAGTGAGTCCGCGGACAGGACTAGCGGGAGTATGGACGAGCAGTACTTC
TRBJ2-3 | TRBD2 | TRBV10-2 | . | CASSDPSGRFTDTQYF | TGCGCCAGCAGTGACCCTAGCGGGAGGTTCACAGATACGCAGTATTTT
TRBJ2-5 | . | TRBV10-3 | . | CAISDQGAGETQYF | TGTGCCATCAGTGACCAAGGGGCAGGGGAGACCCAGTACTTC
TRBJ2-7 | TRBD2 | TRBV4-3 | . | CASSEGLAGAYEQYF | TGCGCCAGCAGCGAGGGACTAGCGGGGGCCTACGAGCAGTACTTC
TRBJ1-5 | TRBD1 | TRBV4-2 | . | CASSQEQGASQPQHF | TGTGCCAGCAGCCAAGAACAGGGGGCTAGTCAGCCCCAGCATTTT
TRBJ2-3 | TRBD1 | TRBV11-2 | . | CASSFDRETDTQYF | TGTGCCAGCAGCTTCGACAGGGAAACAGATACGCAGTATTTT
TRBJ2-2 | . | TRBV7-9 | . | CASSFRHGELFF | TGTGCCAGCAGCTTTAGGCACGGGGAGCTGTTTTTT
TRBJ1-3 | . | TRBV30 | . | CAWSPSAYSGNTIYF | TGTGCCTGGAGTCCGTCTGCGTACTCTGGAAACACCATATATTTT
TRBJ2-7 | TRBD1 | TRBV4-2 | . | CASSQEESGGLDEQYF | TGTGCCAGCAGCCAAGAGGAGTCAGGGGGTCTCGACGAGCAGTACTTC
TRBJ1-1 | . | TRBV7-6 | . | CASSFGYQSEAFF | TGTGCCAGCAGCTTTGGGTACCAAAGTGAAGCTTTCTTT
TRBJ2-3 | TRBD2 | TRBV7-9 | once | CASSPLSLAITDTQYF | TGTGCCAGCAGCCCATTATCACTAGCGATTACAGATACGCAGTATTTT
TRBJ2-5 | . | TRBV15 | . | CATSREGEGFQETQYF | TGTGCCACCAGCAGAGAAGGAGAAGGTTTCCAAGAGACCCAGTACTTC